The clone carrying this T cell receptor beta chain has more than one count but fewer than ten. Its antigen remains unknown. V was trimmed by 2 bases and J by 4 bases, leaving 13 bases between them. The CDR3 is 15 residues long. CDR1 SGHRS and CDR2 YFSETQ come from the germline V gene. RNA was extracted from bulk tissue without any cell sorting. This entry comes from a study of tumor and adjacent non-tumor tissue in lung cancer. General study points: In normal lung, the top 100 clones were significantly more dominant than in tumor.

A modified ARM-PCR protocol with three rounds of nested PCR amplified TCRbeta. TCRdb analysed the multiplex PCR reads with MiXCR anew, one entry per CDR3 protein. The sample yields 65,000 to 80,000 distinct CDR3 sequences, about 80% seen once. The sample taken for sequencing was lung tumor tissue. The source is a man in his sixties with non-small cell lung cancer. The chain recombines TRBV5-1 with TRBJ2-1; D may be TRBD2 (5 bases). The CDR3, as DNA: TGCGCCAGCAGCTTAGAGCGGCCAGAATACAATGAGCAGTTCTTC. Amino acids: CASSLERPEYNEQFF.